This T cell receptor (beta chain) emerged from a study of shared clonotypes between healthy human individuals. Overall study results and limits: Against clonotypes common to all four donors, non-shared ones had lower generation probabilities.

Regarding this clone: Its antigen is not identified.

It was into CD45RA+ naive and CD45RA-negative memory subsets that the CD4+ cells were split. Germline CDR1 is SGHAT and CDR2 is FQDESV (reference sequence). Trimming removed 0 bases at V and 4 bases at J, with 12 bases between. The CDR3 runs to 15 residues. Here immunoSEQ multiplex PCR was the method, and the copy in TCRdb shows in-frame clones only, minus some. This sample yields 2 million to 2.5 million clones, of which nearly 97% are seen a single time; around 0.13% belongs to the top ten. The chain employs TRBV11-1 and TRBJ2-5, with D maybe TRBD1 (6 bases). The receptor was derived from a man younger than 35 in good health. Sequenced material: naive CD4+ T cells sorted from blood. This sample's subset: CD45RA+ positively selected. The DNA of the CDR3 is TGTGCCAGCAGCTTAGCGCGAACAGGGATAGAGACCCAGTACTTC. Translation gives CASSLARTGIETQYF.